This paragraph covers one T cell receptor (beta chain) sequence. The data are from a study of T cell changes during pregnancy in multiple sclerosis. This table comes from immunoSEQ multiplex PCR, and its TCRdb copy is limited to in-frame clones, with some not included. The table shows more than 25,000 clones, with 91% occurring only once. After removal of 1 base from V and 5 bases from J, the junction contained 9 bases not matched to a gene. The germline V gene has CDR1 LGHNA and CDR2 YNFKEQ. The CDR3 contains 16 residues. The source was CD8+ T cells from peripheral blood mononuclear cells, collected in the second trimester of pregnancy. This TCR derives from a female donor in good health, enrolled as a control in a pregnancy study. The genes are TRBV4-2 and TRBJ2-7; 9 bases map to TRBD2. The CDR3 DNA is TGTGCCAGCAGCCAAGCGGAATCTAGCGGGGCCCACGAGCAGTACTTC. Residues: CASSQAESSGAHEQYF.